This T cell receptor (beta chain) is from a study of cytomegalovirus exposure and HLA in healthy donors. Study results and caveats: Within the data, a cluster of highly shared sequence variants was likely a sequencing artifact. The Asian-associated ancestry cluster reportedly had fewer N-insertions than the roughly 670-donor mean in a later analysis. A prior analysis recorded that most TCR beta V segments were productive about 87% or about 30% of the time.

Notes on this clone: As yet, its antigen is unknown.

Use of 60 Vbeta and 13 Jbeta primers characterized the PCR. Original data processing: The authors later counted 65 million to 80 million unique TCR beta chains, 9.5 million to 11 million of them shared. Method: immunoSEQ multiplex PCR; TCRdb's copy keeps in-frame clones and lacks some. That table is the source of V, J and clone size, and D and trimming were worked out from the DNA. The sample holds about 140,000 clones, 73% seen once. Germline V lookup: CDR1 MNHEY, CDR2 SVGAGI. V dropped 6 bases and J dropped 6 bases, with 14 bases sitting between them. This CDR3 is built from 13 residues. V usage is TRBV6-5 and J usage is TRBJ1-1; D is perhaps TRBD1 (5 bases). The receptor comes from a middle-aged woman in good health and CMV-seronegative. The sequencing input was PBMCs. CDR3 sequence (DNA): TGTGCCAGCAGCATCGTGCAGGGCGCTGAAGCTTTCTTT. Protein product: CASSIVQGAEAFF.